The T cell receptor (beta chain) under discussion was sequenced for a study of blood T cell repertoires in COVID-19. Study summary: The origin of the acute and convalescent COVID-19 samples was the United States, Italy and Spain. PBMCs, B-cell-depleted T cells, or T cells provided the cDNA or gDNA that made up the material.

As handled by the study authors: The authors estimated nucleated cell counts from reference gene primer amplification. The table came from immunoSEQ multiplex PCR; TCRdb's copy has only in-frame clones and leaves some out. The V and J calls and clone size are taken from that table; D and trimming were inferred from the DNA. The repertoire has under 200,000 clones, 70% to 85% of them found once; the top ten carry over 5%. Trimming removed 7 bases from V and 5 bases from J; junction bases left unmatched: 3. The CDR3 runs to 11 residues. CDR1 is DFQATT and CDR2 is SNEGSKA in the germline V gene (reference sequence).

This clonotype was obtained from a woman under 40 with acute or convalescent COVID-19. The chain is built from TRBV20-1 and TRBJ2-3; 7 nucleotides match TRBD2. The material sequenced was peripheral blood. DNA of the CDR3: TGCAGTGTTATAGCGGGAGATACGCAGTATTTT. Its protein product is CSVIAGDTQYF.